A selection of T cell receptor beta chains follows, all from one sample in a study of blood T cell repertoires in COVID-19. TCRdb's copy holds only in-frame clones and misses some; the assay was immunoSEQ multiplex PCR. The sample shows roughly 100,000 clones, 87% of them seen only once. Source material: peripheral blood. The receptor source for this set is a man over 45 in a cohort sampled during active COVID-19. Each CDR3 is given with its conserved first and last residue. D genes are given only for firm matches. The size of a clone is reported for some rows only, either as once, few or many, or as a class for expanded clones.

len	abundance	v_gene	d_gene	j_gene	CDR3nt	CDR3aa
13	once	TRBV4-3	-	TRBJ1-4	TGCGCCAGCAGCCGGAGCGGGGGTGAAAAACTGTTTTTT	CASSRSGGEKLFF
17	-	TRBV10-3	TRBD1	TRBJ1-5	TGTGCCATCAGTGAGTCGGGACAGGGGGCAAGGAATCAGCCCCAGCATTTT	CAISESGQGARNQPQHF
15	-	TRBV7-8	-	TRBJ1-1	TGTGCCAGCAGCTTAGGTGGCAATTTGAACACTGAAGCTTTCTTT	CASSLGGNLNTEAFF
13	-	TRBV9	-	TRBJ1-2	TGTGCCAGCAGCGTAGAGGCAGGGGTTGGCTACACCTTC	CASSVEAGVGYTF
16	-	TRBV21-1	-	TRBJ2-1	TGTGCCAGCAGCAAAGTAGGGCTAGCGGAATACAATGAGCAGTTCTTC	CASSKVGLAEYNEQFF
13	once	TRBV7-9	-	TRBJ2-1	TGTGCCAGCAGTCAAGCCTTAGAGAATGAGCAGTTCTTC	CASSQALENEQFF
15	-	TRBV5-1	TRBD1	TRBJ2-5	TGCGCCAGCAGCTCATGGACAGGGAGCAGAGAGACCCAGTACTTC	CASSSWTGSRETQYF
16	-	TRBV11-3	TRBD2	TRBJ2-1	TGTGCCAGCAGCTCGGCTCTTCGGGGGGACTACAATGAGCAGTTCTTC	CASSSALRGDYNEQFF
14	-	TRBV3-1/TRBV3-2	TRBD1	TRBJ1-2	TGTGCCAGCAGCCAGACCCGGACAGGGTATGGCTACACCTTC	CASSQTRTGYGYTF
15	-	TRBV27	-	TRBJ1-2	TGTGCCAGCAGTTCCCTGACAGGCGTTCACTATGGCTACACCTTC	CASSSLTGVHYGYTF
15	few	TRBV5-6	TRBD2	TRBJ2-3	TGTGCCAGCAGCAAGCGCCGGGAGGGGACAGATACGCAGTATTTT	CASSKRREGTDTQYF
14	-	TRBV5-1	-	TRBJ1-4	TGCGCCAGCAGCTTGGAGAGGGCAAATGAAAAACTGTTTTTT	CASSLERANEKLFF
14	few	TRBV3-1/TRBV3-2	TRBD1	TRBJ2-2	TGTGCCAGCGGAGCCCAGGGGGCTCGCGGGGAGCTGTTTTTT	CASGAQGARGELFF
15	-	TRBV6-1	-	TRBJ1-5	TGTGCCAGCAGTGAAGCAGGAGGGCACAATCAGCCCCAGCATTTT	CASSEAGGHNQPQHF
15	few	TRBV7-9	TRBD1	TRBJ2-7	TGTGCCAGCAGCTTCGGCGGGACAGGGGGCTACGAGCAGTACTTC	CASSFGGTGGYEQYF
18	-	TRBV9	TRBD2	TRBJ2-2	TGTGCCAGCAGCGTAGGGCTGGCGGGGGGTCGAGTTACCGGGGAGCTGTTTTTT	CASSVGLAGGRVTGELFF
14	-	TRBV19	TRBD1	TRBJ2-3	TGTGCCAGTAGTTCCCGACAGGGGGCAGATACGCAGTATTTT	CASSSRQGADTQYF
18	-	TRBV7-9	TRBD2	TRBJ2-3	TGTGCCAGCAGCTTAGCCCTAACTCTAGCGGTGTACACAGATACGCAGTATTTT	CASSLALTLAVYTDTQYF
19	-	TRBV28	TRBD2	TRBJ2-1	TGTGCCAGTACTGTCGTGACTAGCGGGGGGATATACTCCTACAATGAGCAGTTCTTC	CASTVVTSGGIYSYNEQFF
14	-	TRBV28	-	TRBJ1-1	TGTGCCAGCAGACAAACACAAGGAGGCTCTGAAGCTTTCTTT	CASRQTQGGSEAFF
13	-	TRBV2	TRBD1	TRBJ2-3	TGTGCCAGCAGTCCACAGGGGTCAGATACGCAGTATTTT	CASSPQGSDTQYF
14	-	TRBV4-3	TRBD2	TRBJ2-1	TGCGCCAGCAGCCAAGAGGCGGGGGTGGCAGGGCAGTTCTTC	CASSQEAGVAGQFF
12	-	TRBV10-3	-	TRBJ1-1	TGTGCCATCAGGCAGGGGAACACTGAAGCTTTCTTT	CAIRQGNTEAFF
13	-	TRBV5-1	-	TRBJ2-5	TGCGCCAGCAGCTCGGCAGGAAAAGAGACCCAGTACTTC	CASSSAGKETQYF
17	-	TRBV19	TRBD1	TRBJ2-2	TGTGCCAGTAGACGGGGACAGGGGGCTGCGGGCACCGGGGAGCTGTTTTTT	CASRRGQGAAGTGELFF
16	-	TRBV6-1	-	TRBJ1-5	TGTGCCAGCAGTGTGTCGACAGCTGCTAAAAATCAGCCCCAGCATTTT	CASSVSTAAKNQPQHF
15	-	TRBV7-7	TRBD2	TRBJ2-5	TGTGCTAGCAGTCAAGCCGGGACTAGCCGAGAGACCCAGTACTTC	CASSQAGTSRETQYF
15	once	TRBV5-5	TRBD1	TRBJ1-2	TGTGCCAGCAGCCCCGGACAGGGAAGGAACTATGGCTACACCTTC	CASSPGQGRNYGYTF
13	once	TRBV13	-	TRBJ1-1	TGTGCCAGCAGCTCCAACCGACGGAGTGAAGCTTTCTTT	CASSSNRRSEAFF
14	-	TRBV6-5	TRBD2	TRBJ2-2	TGTGCCACCCGAGGGCGGGGGGTGGCCGGGGAGCTGTTTTTT	CATRGRGVAGELFF
18	-	TRBV7-8	TRBD1	TRBJ2-7	TGTGCCAGCAGCTCGCGAGACAGGGCCCGGATTCTACCCTACGAGCAGTACTTC	CASSSRDRARILPYEQYF
16	few	TRBV7-2	-	TRBJ1-5	TGTGCCAGCAGCCAAAGGGCCACCGGGGGCAATCAGCCCCAGCATTTT	CASSQRATGGNQPQHF
15	-	TRBV5-4	TRBD2	TRBJ2-3	TGTGCCAGCAGCTCGGGACTAACTAGCACAGATACGCAGTATTTT	CASSSGLTSTDTQYF
15	-	TRBV7-2	TRBD2	TRBJ2-3	TGTGCCAGCACCCTTGACGGGGGGGCCGCAGATACGCAGTATTTT	CASTLDGGAADTQYF
14	-	TRBV5-1	-	TRBJ2-1	TGCGCCAGCAGCTTGGGTCGGAGGGTTAATGAGCAGTTCTTC	CASSLGRRVNEQFF
15	-	TRBV6-5	TRBD1	TRBJ2-1	TGTGCCAGCAGTTATCGGCAGGGGGCTTACAATGAGCAGTTCTTC	CASSYRQGAYNEQFF
16	-	TRBV6-2/TRBV6-3	TRBD2	TRBJ2-3	TGTGCCAGCAGTTACTCGAGTCGGGGGGGAACAGATACGCAGTATTTT	CASSYSSRGGTDTQYF
15	-	TRBV6-5	TRBD1	TRBJ2-7	TGTGCCAGCAGCAGAAGGGACAGTCTCTCCTACGAGCAGTACTTC	CASSRRDSLSYEQYF
15	-	TRBV6-2/TRBV6-3	-	TRBJ1-2	TGTGCCAGCAGCCAAGACAGCTCTCATCTCTATGGCTACACCTTC	CASSQDSSHLYGYTF
15	-	TRBV3-1/TRBV3-2	-	TRBJ1-2	TGTGCCAGCAGCCAAATGGTTATGAGTAGCTATGGCTACACCTTC	CASSQMVMSSYGYTF
20	-	TRBV5-1	TRBD2	TRBJ2-2	TGCGCCAGCAGCTTGGCCAGGACTAGCGGGGGAACCAGGAACACCGGGGAGCTGTTTTTT	CASSLARTSGGTRNTGELFF
15	few	TRBV5-4	TRBD1	TRBJ1-6	TGTGCCAGCAGCGCTAAGGGGGCTGCTCATTCACCCCTCCACTTT	CASSAKGAAHSPLHF
15	-	TRBV19	TRBD2	TRBJ2-3	TGTGCCAGTAGGGACGGGACTAGCGGGGGAGATACGCAGTATTTT	CASRDGTSGGDTQYF
14	-	TRBV10-3	-	TRBJ2-3	TGTGCCATCAGTGAGACGGCTAGCCGAGATACGCAGTATTTT	CAISETASRDTQYF
15	-	TRBV19	-	TRBJ2-3	TGTGCCAGTAGTGGCGGAGTGCCAGACACAGATACGCAGTATTTT	CASSGGVPDTDTQYF
15	-	TRBV7-8	TRBD1	TRBJ2-3	TGTGCCAGCACCGGGGCTCAGGGGGCGCCAGATACGCAGTATTTT	CASTGAQGAPDTQYF
12	-	TRBV2	TRBD2	TRBJ2-1	TGTGCCAGCAGTGAGGGAGGGAGTCTGCAGTTCTTC	CASSEGGSLQFF
14	-	TRBV27	TRBD1	TRBJ2-4	TGTGCCAGCAGTTCGACAGGGGGCGCAAACATTCAGTACTTC	CASSSTGGANIQYF
16	-	TRBV7-8	-	TRBJ2-5	TGTGCCAGCAGCTTCCCCCGCAGGGGCCCCCCAGAGACCCAGTACTTC	CASSFPRRGPPETQYF
14	-	TRBV5-1	TRBD1	TRBJ1-1	TGCGCCAGCAGCTTGGGGACAGGGGGATCCCAGGCTTTCTTT	CASSLGTGGSQAFF